One sample yielded the 5 T cell receptor beta chains listed below, sequenced in a study of cytomegalovirus exposure and HLA in healthy donors. TCRdb's copy holds only in-frame clones and misses some; the assay was immunoSEQ multiplex PCR. This sample has approximately 82,000 clones, with around 92% found just once. The sequencing input was PBMCs. Receptors originate from a man in his late teens or twenties in good health and CMV-seronegative.

J is TRBJ2-1 and V is TRBV9; no clear D. The germline gives CDR1 SGDLS, CDR2 YYNGEE. CDR3 length: 14 amino acids. Deletions cut 0 bases from V and 7 bases from J, with 11 bases between. The CDR3 DNA reads TGTGCCAGCAGCGTAGAGCTTTGGAGAAATGAGCAGTTCTTC. Its translation is CASSVELWRNEQFF.

The chain recombines TRBV4-1 with TRBJ1-1; D gene unclear. The CDR3 loop spans 14 amino acids. Germline loops: CDR1 MGHRA, CDR2 YSYEKL. Trimming took 3 bases from V and 0 from J, leaving 8 bases between them. CDR3 coding DNA: TGCGCCAGCAGCCACCCGGGGTTGAACACTGAAGCTTTCTTT. Protein: CASSHPGLNTEAFF.

The chain employs TRBV2 and TRBJ1-2, with D perhaps matching TRBD1 (6 bases). This CDR3 region has 15 residues. Trimming took 6 bases from V and 2 from J, leaving 16 bases between them. The germline gives CDR1 SNHLY, CDR2 FYNNEI. CDR3 amino acids: CASRTVDRTNYGYTF. The CDR3 DNA reads as TGTGCCAGCAGGACGGTAGACAGGACCAACTATGGCTACACCTTC.

The genes are TRBV11-2 and TRBJ2-3; tentative D call: TRBD2 (6 bases). This CDR3 spans 15 amino acids. The germline V gene encodes CDR1 SGHAT and CDR2 FQNNGV. Trimming left V 0 bases short and J 3 bases short, with 10 bases between. The CDR3 nucleotides are TGTGCCAGCAGCTTAGAGAGCGGGCGTACAGATACGCAGTATTTT. It translates to CASSLESGRTDTQYF.

The V call is TRBV5-1, the J call TRBJ2-5; the D gene is possibly TRBD2 (5 bases). The CDR3 covers 13 residues. Germline-derived CDR1 and CDR2 are SGHRS and YFSETQ. V lost 6 bases and J lost 5, with 14 bases in between. The CDR3 spells CASMGTRIETQYF. CDR3 sequence (DNA): TGCGCCAGCATGGGAACTAGAATTGAGACCCAGTACTTC.